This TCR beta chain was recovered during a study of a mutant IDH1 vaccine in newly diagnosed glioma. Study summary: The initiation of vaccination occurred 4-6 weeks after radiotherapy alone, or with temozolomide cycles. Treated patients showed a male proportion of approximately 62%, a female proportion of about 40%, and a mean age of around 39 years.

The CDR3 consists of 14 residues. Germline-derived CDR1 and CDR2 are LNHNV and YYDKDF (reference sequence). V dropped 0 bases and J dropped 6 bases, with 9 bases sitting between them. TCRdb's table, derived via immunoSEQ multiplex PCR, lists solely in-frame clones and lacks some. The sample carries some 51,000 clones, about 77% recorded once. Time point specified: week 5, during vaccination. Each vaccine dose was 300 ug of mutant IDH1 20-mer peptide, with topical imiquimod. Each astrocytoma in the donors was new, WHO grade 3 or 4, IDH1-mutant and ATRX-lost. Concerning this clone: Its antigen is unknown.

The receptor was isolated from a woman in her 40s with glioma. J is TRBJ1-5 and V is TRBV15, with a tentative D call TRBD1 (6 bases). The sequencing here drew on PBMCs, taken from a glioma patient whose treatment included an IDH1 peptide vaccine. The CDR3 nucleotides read TGTGCCACCAGCAGAGATGGGGGGGCTCAGCCCCAGCATTTT. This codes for CATSRDGGAQPQHF.